This entry lists 11 T cell receptor beta chains sequenced from one sample in a study of blood T cell repertoires in COVID-19. The method was immunoSEQ multiplex PCR; TCRdb's version includes in-frame clones alone and lacks a portion of them. The data hold about 170,000 clones, with roughly 86% observed a single time. Sequencing was performed on peripheral blood. These receptors were collected from a man aged 65 to 79 with acute or convalescent COVID-19.

This clone was detected a few times. The chain has TRBV12-3 or TRBV12-4 and TRBJ1-1; D remains ambiguous. The CDR3 length is 13 residues. Trimming removed 1 base from V and 3 bases from J, with 6 bases in between. CDR3 bases: TGTGCCAGCAGTTTAGACTTTTACACTGAAGCTTTCTTT. It is translated as CASSLDFYTEAFF.

Note on this clone: This sample includes further DNA sequences coding for the same CDR3. The chain uses TRBV7-9 and TRBJ2-7; 8 bases match TRBD2. The length of the CDR3 is 14 residues. In germline, CDR1 is SEHNR, CDR2 FQNEAQ (reference sequence). The V and J ends lost 1 base and 3 bases, in that order; junction bases with no gene match: 2. CDR3 amino acids: CASSLGTSSYEQYF. CDR3 in DNA: TGTGCCAGCAGCTTAGGGACTAGCAGCTACGAGCAGTACTTC.

This clone was seen just once. The V call is TRBV5-1, the J call TRBJ2-1, with D unresolved. V lost 1 base and J 0 bases, leaving 5 bases between the germline ends. From germline, CDR1 is SGHRS and CDR2 YFSETQ. The CDR3 totals 14 residues. The CDR3 bases are TGCGCCAGCAGCTTGACAGTCTCCTACAATGAGCAGTTCTTC. It encodes CASSLTVSYNEQFF.

V usage is TRBV27 and J usage is TRBJ2-2, with 8 bases lining up with TRBD1. The junction had 11 bases not matched to a gene; V was cut back by 4 bases and J by 1 base. CDR3 length equals 18 residues. The germline gives CDR1 MNHEY, CDR2 SMNVEV (reference sequence). Written as DNA, the CDR3 is TGTGCCAGCAGTTCTGCCCCCGCTGGGACAGGGAACACCGGGGAGCTGTTTTTT. This sequence encodes CASSSAPAGTGNTGELFF.

The chain uses TRBV6-2 or TRBV6-3 and TRBJ2-2; the D is unclear. The CDR3 contains 13 residues. Trimming cost V 5 bases and J 4 bases, with 8 bases left between them. Germline-derived CDR1 and CDR2 are MNHEY and SVGEGT. CDR3 in DNA: TGTGCCAGCAGTAATCAGGCCACCGGGGAGCTGTTTTTT. This gives the protein CASSNQATGELFF.

The V and J genes are TRBV7-3 and TRBJ2-5; D gene unclear. Looked up from germline, CDR1 is SGHTA and CDR2 is FQGTGA. Trimming pared 2 bases from V and 5 bases from J, leaving 12 bases between. The CDR3 has 14 residues. CDR3 region: CASSLPGRDETQYF. CDR3 coding DNA: TGTGCCAGCAGCTTACCGGGTAGAGACGAGACCCAGTACTTC.

The chain links TRBV7-2 to TRBJ2-5, with 7 bases matching TRBD2. Germline CDR1 SGHTA, CDR2 FQGNSA. The ends lost 5 bases at V and 4 bases at J; junction bases unmatched: 7. This CDR3 is built from 14 residues. The CDR3 reads CASSPGLVGETQYF. The CDR3 DNA is TGTGCCAGCAGCCCAGGACTAGTCGGAGAGACCCAGTACTTC. Using reference TRBV7-2 and TRBJ2-5 for the parts outside the CDR3, the full variable domain is GAGVSQSPSNKVTEKGKDVELRCDPISGHTALYWYRQSLGQGLEFLIYFQGNSAPDKSGLPSDRFSAERTGGSVSTLTIQRTQQEDSAVYLCASSPGLVGETQYFGPGTRLLVL.

This rearrangement joins TRBV7-8 to TRBJ1-1; tentatively, D is TRBD1 (5 bases). V dropped 1 base and J dropped 7 bases, with 16 bases sitting between them. The CDR3 loop spans 15 amino acids. Germline V CDR1 and CDR2: SGHVS, FQNEAQ. The CDR3 is CASSLGRRSGVEAFF. CDR3 bases: TGTGCCAGCAGCTTAGGCCGCAGGTCGGGGGTTGAAGCTTTCTTT.

This chain links TRBV7-9 with TRBJ2-1; D is perhaps TRBD1 (6 bases). V was cut by 5 bases and J by 6 bases, with 11 bases left in between. CDR1 is SEHNR, CDR2 FQNEAQ, per germline (reference sequence). CDR3 length: 13 amino acids. Here the CDR3 reads CASSRTEGNEQFF. The DNA for the CDR3 is TGTGCCAGCAGCCGGACAGAGGGCAATGAGCAGTTCTTC.

A few counts support this clone. The rearrangement links TRBV5-5 to TRBJ2-6; D gene unclear. The CDR3 is 14 residues long. In germline, CDR1 is SGHKS, CDR2 YYEKEE (reference sequence). V gave up 4 bases and J gave up 0 bases, with 5 bases separating them. The CDR3 protein is CASSRDSGANVLTF. The CDR3 bases are TGTGCCAGCAGCCGCGACTCTGGGGCCAACGTCCTGACTTTC. Combining the CDR3 with reference TRBV5-5 and TRBJ2-6 gives the whole variable domain DAGVTQSPTHLIKTRGQQVTLRCSPISGHKSVSWYQQVLGQGPQFIFQYYEKEERGRGNFPDRFSARQFPNYSSELNVNALLLGDSALYLCASSRDSGANVLTFGAGSRLTVL.

This sequence joins TRBV3-1 (or the pseudogene TRBV3-2) and TRBJ2-5, with TRBD1 as a possible D gene (5 bases). Germline CDR1 is LGHDT and CDR2 is YNNKEL (reference sequence). Trimming took 0 bases from V and 13 from J, leaving 12 bases between them. The CDR3 loop spans 12 amino acids. CDR3: CASSQDSRQGYF. DNA for the CDR3: TGTGCCAGCAGCCAAGACTCCCGGCAGGGGTACTTC.